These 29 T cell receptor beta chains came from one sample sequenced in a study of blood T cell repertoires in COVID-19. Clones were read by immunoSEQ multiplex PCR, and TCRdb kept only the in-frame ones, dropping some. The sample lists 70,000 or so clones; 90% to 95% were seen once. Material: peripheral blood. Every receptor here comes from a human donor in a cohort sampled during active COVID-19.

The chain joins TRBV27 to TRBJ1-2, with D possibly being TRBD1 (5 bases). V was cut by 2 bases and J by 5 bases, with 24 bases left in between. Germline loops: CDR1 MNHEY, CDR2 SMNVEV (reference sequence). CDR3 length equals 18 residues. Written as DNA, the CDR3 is TGTGCCAGCAGTTTAGGCCCACTCTCCAGGGTACCAGGGTATGGCTACACCTTC. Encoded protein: CASSLGPLSRVPGYGYTF.

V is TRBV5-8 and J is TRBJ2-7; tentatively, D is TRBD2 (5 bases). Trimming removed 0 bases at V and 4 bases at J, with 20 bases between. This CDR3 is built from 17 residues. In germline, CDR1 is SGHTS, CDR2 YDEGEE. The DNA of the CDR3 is TGTGCCAGCAGCTTGGCCAAGAGGGTGACAACCGGATACGAGCAGTACTTC. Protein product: CASSLAKRVTTGYEQYF.

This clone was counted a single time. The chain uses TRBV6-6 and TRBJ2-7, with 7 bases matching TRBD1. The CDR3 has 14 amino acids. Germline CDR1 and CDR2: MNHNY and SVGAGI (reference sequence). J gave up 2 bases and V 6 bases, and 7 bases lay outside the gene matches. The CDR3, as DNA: TGTGCCAGCAGCCCCCTGACAGGGACCTACGAGCAGTACTTC. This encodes CASSPLTGTYEQYF.

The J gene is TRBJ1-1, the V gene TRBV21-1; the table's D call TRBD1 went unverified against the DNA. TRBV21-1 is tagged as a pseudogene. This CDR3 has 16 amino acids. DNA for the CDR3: TGTGCCAGCGGCCAGGGCTCGGGTCCTTTAAACACTGAAGCTTTCTTT. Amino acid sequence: CASGQGSGPLNTEAFF.

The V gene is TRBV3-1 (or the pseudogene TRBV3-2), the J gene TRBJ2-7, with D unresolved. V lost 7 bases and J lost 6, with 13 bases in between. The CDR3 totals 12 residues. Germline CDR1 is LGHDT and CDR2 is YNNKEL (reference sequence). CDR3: CASTPTKSEQYF. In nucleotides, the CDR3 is TGTGCCAGCACTCCCACGAAGAGCGAGCAGTACTTC.

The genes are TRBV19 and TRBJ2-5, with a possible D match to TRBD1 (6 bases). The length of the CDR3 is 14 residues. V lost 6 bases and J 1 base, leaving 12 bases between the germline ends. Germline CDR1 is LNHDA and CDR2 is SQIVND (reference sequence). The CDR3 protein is CASSPRDIQETQYF. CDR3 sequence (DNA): TGTGCCAGTAGCCCACGGGACATCCAAGAGACCCAGTACTTC.

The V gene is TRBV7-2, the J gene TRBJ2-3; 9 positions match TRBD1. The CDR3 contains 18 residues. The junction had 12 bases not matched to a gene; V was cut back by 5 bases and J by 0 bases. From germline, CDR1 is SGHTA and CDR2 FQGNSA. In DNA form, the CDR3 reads TGTGCCAGCAGCCCAGGACAGGGGCCTTGGACTAGCACAGATACGCAGTATTTT. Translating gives CASSPGQGPWTSTDTQYF.

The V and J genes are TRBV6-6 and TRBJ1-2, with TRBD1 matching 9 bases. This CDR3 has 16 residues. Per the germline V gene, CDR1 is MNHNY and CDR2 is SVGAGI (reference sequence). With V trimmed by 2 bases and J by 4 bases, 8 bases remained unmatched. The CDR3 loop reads CASSYGDRAPSYGYTF. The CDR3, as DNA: TGTGCCAGCAGTTACGGGGACAGGGCTCCCAGCTATGGCTACACCTTC.

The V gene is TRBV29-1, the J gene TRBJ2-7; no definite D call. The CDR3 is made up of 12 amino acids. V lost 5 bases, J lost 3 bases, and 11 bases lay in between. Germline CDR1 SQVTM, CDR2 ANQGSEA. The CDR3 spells CSVCYPGYEQYF. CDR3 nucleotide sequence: TGCAGCGTTTGTTATCCGGGCTACGAGCAGTACTTC.

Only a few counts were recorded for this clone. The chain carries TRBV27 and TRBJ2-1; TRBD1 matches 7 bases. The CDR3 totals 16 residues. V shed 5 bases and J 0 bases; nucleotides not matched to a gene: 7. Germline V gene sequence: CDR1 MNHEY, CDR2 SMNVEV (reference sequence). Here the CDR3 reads CASSEGADSSYNEQFF. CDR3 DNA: TGTGCCAGCAGTGAGGGGGCGGACAGCTCCTACAATGAGCAGTTCTTC.

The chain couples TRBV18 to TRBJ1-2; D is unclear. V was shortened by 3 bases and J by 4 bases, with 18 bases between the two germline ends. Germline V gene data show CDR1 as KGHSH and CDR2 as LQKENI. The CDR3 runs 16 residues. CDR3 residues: CASSPEGAPFGYGYTF. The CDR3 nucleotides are TGTGCCAGCTCACCGGAGGGTGCGCCCTTTGGCTATGGCTACACCTTC.

This CDR3 is CASSVGTGSWQYF. The DNA for the CDR3 is TGTGCCAGCAGCGTAGGTACCGGGAGTTGGCAGTATTTT. The chain links TRBV9 to TRBJ2-3, with D perhaps TRBD2 (6 bases). This CDR3 contains 13 residues. V lost 0 bases, J lost 11 bases, and 13 bases lay in between. Germline V lookup: CDR1 SGDLS, CDR2 YYNGEE.

CDR3 protein: CASALFGSGEQYF. The CDR3 nucleotides read TGTGCCAGCGCCCTCTTTGGGTCAGGGGAGCAGTACTTC. The rearrangement joins TRBV12-3 or TRBV12-4 to TRBJ2-7; TRBD1 is a possible D gene (5 bases). The V end was cut by 8 bases, the J end by 7 bases, with 18 bases between. This CDR3 contains 13 residues.

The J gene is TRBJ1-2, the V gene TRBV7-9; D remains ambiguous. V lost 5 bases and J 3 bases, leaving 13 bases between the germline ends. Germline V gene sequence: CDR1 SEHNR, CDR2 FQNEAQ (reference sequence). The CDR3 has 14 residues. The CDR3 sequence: CASSQIATDYGYTF. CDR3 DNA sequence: TGTGCCAGCAGCCAGATAGCTACGGACTATGGCTACACCTTC. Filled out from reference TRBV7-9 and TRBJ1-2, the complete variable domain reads DTGVSQNPRHKITKRGQNVTFRCDPISEHNRLYWYRQTLGQGPEFLTYFQNEAQLEKSRLLSDRFSAERPKGSFSTLEIQRTEQGDSAMYLCASSQIATDYGYTFGSGTRLTVV.

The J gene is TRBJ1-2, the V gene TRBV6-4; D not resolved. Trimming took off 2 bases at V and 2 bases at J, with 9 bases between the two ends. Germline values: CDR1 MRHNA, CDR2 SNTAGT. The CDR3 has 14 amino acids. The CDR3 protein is CASSDGGGNYGYTF. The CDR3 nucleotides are TGTGCCAGCAGTGACGGTGGCGGGAACTATGGCTACACCTTC.

The CDR3 DNA sequence: TGTGCCAGCAGCTTGGGGGATGGGACTTGGACCAAAAACATTCAGTACTTC. The encoded protein is CASSLGDGTWTKNIQYF. This chain links TRBV7-2 with TRBJ2-4, with a tentative D call TRBD2 (6 bases). Trimming cost V 3 bases and J 2 bases, with 17 bases left between them. CDR1 is SGHTA, CDR2 FQGNSA, per germline. CDR3 length: 17 residues.

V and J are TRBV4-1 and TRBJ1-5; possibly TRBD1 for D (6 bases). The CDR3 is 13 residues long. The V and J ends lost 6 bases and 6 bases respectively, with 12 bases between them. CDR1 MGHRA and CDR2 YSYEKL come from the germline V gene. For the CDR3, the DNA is TGCGCCAGCAGTCCGGACAGTATTCAGCCCCAGCATTTT. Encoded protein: CASSPDSIQPQHF.

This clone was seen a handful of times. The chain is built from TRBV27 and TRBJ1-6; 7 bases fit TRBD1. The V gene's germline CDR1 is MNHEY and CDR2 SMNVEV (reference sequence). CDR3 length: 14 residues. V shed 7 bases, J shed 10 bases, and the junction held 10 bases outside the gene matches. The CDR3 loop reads CASTTGERGSPLHF. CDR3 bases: TGTGCCAGCACCACAGGGGAACGAGGGTCACCCCTCCACTTT.

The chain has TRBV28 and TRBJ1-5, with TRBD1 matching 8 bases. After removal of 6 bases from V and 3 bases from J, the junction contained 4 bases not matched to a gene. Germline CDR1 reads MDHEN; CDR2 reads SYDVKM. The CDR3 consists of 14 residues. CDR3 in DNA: TGTGCCAGCAGACCGGGACAGGACAATCAGCCCCAGCATTTT. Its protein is CASRPGQDNQPQHF.

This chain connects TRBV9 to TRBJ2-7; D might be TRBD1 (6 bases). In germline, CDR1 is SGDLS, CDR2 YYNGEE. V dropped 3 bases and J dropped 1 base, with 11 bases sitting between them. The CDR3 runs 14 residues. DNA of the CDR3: TGTGCCAGCAGCGAGGGGGACGGGTCCTACGAGCAGTACTTC. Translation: CASSEGDGSYEQYF.

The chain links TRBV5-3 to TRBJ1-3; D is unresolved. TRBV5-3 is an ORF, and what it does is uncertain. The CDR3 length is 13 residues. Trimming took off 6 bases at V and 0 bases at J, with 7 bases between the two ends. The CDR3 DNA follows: TGTGCCAGAACCCCTAGCTCTGGAAACACCATATATTTT. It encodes CARTPSSGNTIYF.

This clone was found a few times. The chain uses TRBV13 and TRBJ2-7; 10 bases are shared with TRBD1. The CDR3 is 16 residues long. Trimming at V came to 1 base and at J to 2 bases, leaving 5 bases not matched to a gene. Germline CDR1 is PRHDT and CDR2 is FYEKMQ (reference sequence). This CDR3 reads CASSLAGGQGAYEQYF. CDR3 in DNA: TGTGCCAGCAGCTTAGCGGGAGGACAGGGGGCCTACGAGCAGTACTTC.

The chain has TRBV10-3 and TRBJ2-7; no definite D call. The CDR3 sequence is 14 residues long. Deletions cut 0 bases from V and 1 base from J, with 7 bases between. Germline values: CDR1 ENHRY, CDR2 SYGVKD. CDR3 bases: TGTGCCATCAGTGAGTCGACGGGTTCCTACGAGCAGTACTTC. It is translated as CAISESTGSYEQYF.

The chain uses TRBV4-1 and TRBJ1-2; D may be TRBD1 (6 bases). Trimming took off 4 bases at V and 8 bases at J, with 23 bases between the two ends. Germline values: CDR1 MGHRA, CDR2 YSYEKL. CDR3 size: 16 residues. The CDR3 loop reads CASSPQSPGGPGGYTF. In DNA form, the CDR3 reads TGCGCCAGCAGCCCTCAATCTCCCGGGGGGCCGGGGGGCTACACCTTC.

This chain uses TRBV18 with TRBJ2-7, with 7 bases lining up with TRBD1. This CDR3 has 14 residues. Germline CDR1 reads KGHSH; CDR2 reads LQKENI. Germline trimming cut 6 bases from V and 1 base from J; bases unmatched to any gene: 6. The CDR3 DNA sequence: TGTGCCAGCTCTCCAGGGACAGTATCCTACGAGCAGTACTTC. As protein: CASSPGTVSYEQYF.

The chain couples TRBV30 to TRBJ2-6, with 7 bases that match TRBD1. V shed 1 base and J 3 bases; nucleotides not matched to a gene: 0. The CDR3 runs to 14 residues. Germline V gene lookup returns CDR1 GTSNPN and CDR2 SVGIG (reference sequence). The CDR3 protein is CAWSGQGGANVLTF. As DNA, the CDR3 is TGTGCCTGGAGTGGACAGGGTGGGGCCAACGTCCTGACTTTC.

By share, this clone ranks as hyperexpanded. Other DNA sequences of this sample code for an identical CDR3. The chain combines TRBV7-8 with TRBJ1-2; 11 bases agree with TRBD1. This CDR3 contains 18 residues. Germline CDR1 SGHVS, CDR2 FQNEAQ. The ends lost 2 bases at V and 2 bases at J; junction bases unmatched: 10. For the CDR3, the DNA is TGTGCCAGCAGCTTATATCGGTGGGGGGACAGGGGGAACTATGGCTACACCTTC. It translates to CASSLYRWGDRGNYGYTF.

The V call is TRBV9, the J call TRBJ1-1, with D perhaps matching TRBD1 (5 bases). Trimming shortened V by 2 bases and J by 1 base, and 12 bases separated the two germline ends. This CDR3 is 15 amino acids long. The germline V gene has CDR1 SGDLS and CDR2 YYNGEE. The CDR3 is CASSVLTGPNTEAFF. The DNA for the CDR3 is TGTGCCAGCAGCGTTTTAACAGGTCCGAACACTGAAGCTTTCTTT. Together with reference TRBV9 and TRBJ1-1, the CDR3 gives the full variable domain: DSGVTQTPKHLITATGQRVTLRCSPRSGDLSVYWYQQSLDQGLQFLIQYYNGEERAKGNILERFSAQQFPDLHSELNLSSLELGDSALYFCASSVLTGPNTEAFFGQGTRLTVV.

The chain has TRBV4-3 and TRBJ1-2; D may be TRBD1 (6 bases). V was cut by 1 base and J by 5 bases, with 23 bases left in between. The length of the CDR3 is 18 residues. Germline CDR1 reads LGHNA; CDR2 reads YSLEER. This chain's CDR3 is CASSQAHRDTALGYGYTF. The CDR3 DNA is TGCGCCAGCAGCCAAGCACACCGGGACACAGCTCTGGGGTATGGCTACACCTTC.